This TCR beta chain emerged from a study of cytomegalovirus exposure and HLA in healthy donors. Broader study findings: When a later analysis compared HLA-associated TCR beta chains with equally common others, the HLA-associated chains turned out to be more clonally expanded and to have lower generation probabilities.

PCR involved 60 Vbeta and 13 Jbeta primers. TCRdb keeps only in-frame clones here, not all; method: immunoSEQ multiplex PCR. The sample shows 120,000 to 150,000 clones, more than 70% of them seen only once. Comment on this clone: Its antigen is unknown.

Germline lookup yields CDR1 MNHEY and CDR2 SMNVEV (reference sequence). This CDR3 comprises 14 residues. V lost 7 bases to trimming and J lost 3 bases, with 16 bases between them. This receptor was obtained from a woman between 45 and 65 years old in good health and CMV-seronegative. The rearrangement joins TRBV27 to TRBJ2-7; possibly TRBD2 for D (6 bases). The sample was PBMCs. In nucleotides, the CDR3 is TGTGCCAGCACCCTTCGGGTGGGAGGCTACGAGCAGTACTTC. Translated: CASTLRVGGYEQYF.